The sequence of this TCR beta chain was determined in a study of early T cells in non-severe SARS-CoV-2 infection. One entry per CDR3 protein, called by TCRdb with MiXCR from the 5' RACE reads. Here the sample spans roughly 110,000 distinct CDR3 sequences, more than 9.5% being singletons. Sequencing was performed on whole blood. This clonotype originated in an adult who was a healthcare worker with PCR-confirmed SARS-CoV-2 infection or an uninfected control (not recorded which).

CDR3 nucleotides: TGTGCCAGCAGCCAAGAGTGGGGGAACCAAGAGACCCAGTACTTC. This translates into CASSQEWGNQETQYF. The chain is built from TRBV3-1 and TRBJ2-5, with D possibly called TRBD1 or TRBD2 (5 bases each). V gave up 0 bases and J gave up 0 bases, with 8 bases separating them. Germline CDR1 LGHDT, CDR2 YNNKEL (reference sequence). The CDR3 has 15 amino acids.